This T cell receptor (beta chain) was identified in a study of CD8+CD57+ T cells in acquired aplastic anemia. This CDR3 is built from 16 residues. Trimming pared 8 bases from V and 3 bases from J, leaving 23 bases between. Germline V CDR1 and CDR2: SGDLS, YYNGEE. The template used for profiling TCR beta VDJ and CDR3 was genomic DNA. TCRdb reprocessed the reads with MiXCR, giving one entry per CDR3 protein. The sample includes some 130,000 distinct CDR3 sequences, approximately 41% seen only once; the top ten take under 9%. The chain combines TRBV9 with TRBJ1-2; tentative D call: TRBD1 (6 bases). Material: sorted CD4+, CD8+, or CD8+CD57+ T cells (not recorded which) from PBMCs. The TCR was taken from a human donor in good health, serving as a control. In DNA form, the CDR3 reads TGTGCCAGTAGTATCTCGGGGGGCGGAGGTCACTATGGCTACACCTTC. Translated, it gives CASSISGGGGHYGYTF.